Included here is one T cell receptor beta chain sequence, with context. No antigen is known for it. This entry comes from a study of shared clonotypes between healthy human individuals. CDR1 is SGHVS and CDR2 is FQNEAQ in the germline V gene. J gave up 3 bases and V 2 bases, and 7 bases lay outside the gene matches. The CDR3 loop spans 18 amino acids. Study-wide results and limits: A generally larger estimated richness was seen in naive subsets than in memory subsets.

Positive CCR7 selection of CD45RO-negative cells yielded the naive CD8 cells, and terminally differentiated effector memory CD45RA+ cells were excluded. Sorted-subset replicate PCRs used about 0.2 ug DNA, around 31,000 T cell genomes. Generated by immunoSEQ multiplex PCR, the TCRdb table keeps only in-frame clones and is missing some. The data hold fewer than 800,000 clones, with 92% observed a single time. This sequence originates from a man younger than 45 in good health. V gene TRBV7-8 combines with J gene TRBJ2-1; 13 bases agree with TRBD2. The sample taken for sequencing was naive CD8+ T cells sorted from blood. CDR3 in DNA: TGTGCCAGCAGCTTACCGCGGACTAGCGGGAGCGACTACAATGAGCAGTTCTTC. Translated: CASSLPRTSGSDYNEQFF.